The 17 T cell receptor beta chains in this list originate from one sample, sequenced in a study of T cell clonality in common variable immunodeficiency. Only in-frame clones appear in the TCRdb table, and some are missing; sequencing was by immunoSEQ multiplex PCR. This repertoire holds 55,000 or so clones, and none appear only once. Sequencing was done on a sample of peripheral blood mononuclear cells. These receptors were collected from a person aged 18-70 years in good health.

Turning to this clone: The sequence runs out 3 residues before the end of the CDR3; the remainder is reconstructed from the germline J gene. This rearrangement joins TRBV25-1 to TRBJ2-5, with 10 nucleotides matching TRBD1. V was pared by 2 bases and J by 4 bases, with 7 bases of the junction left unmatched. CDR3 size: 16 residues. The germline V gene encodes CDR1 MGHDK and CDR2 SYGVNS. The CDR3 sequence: CASSESRDRGAETQYF. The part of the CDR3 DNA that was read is TGTGCCAGCAGTGAAAGCAGGGACAGGGGAGCAGAGACC. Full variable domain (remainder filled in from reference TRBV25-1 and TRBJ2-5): EADIYQTPRYLVIGTGKKITLECSQTMGHDKMYWYQQDPGMELHLIHYSYGVNSTEKGDLSSESTVSRIRTEHFPLTLESARPSHTSQYLCASSESRDRGAETQYFGPGTRLLVL.

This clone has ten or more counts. CDR3 region: CASSFIEGGKETQYF. The part of the CDR3 DNA that was read is TGTGCCAGCAGTTTCATCGAGGGGGGGAAAGAGACC. This chain connects TRBV28 to TRBJ2-5; D possibly corresponds to TRBD2 (7 bases). The read gets to within 3 residues of the CDR3 end, and the germline J gene fills in the rest. Germline CDR1 reads MDHEN; CDR2 reads SYDVKM. Trimming took 3 bases from V and 3 from J, leaving 14 bases between them. CDR3 length equals 15 residues.

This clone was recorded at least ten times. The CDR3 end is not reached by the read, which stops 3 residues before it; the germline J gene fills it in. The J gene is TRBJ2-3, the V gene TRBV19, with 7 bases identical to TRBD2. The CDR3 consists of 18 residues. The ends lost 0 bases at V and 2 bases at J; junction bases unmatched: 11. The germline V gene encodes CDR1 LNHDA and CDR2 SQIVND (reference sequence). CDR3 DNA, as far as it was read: TGTGCCAGTAGTATAGAGGGTACCCGGGACTACCTCACAGATACG. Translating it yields CASSIEGTRDYLTDT. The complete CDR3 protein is CASSIEGTRDYLTDTQYF. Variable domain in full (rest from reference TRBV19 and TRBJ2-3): DGGITQSPKYLFRKEGQNVTLSCEQNLNHDAMYWYRQDPGQGLRLIYYSQIVNDFQKGDIAEGYSVSREKKESFPLTVTSAQKNPTAFYLCASSIEGTRDYLTDTQYFGPGTRLTVL.

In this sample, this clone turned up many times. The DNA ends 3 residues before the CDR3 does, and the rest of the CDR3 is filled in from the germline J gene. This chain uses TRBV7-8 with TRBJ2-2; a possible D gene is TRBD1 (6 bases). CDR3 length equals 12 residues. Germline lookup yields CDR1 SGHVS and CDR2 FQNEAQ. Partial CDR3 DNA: TGTGGCACGGGCAGGGGACCCGGGGAG. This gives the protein CGTGRGPGE. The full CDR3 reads CGTGRGPGELFF.

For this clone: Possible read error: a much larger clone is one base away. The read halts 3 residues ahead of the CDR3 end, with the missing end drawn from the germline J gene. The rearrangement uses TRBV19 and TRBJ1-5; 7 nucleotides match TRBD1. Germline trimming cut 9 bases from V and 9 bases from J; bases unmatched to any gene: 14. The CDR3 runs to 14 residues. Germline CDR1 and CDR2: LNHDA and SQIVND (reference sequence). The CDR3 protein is CASPGQPEIGPQHF. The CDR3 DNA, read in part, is TGTGCCAGCCCGGGACAGCCCGAAATAGGGCCC.

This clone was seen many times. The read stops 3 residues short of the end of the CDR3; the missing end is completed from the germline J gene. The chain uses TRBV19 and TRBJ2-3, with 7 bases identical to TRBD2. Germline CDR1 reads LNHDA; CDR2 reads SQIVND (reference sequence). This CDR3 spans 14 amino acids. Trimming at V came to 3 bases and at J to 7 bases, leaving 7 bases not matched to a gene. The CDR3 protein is CASSIGGVGNTQYF. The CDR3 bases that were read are TGTGCCAGTAGTATTGGGGGGGTGGGGAATACG.

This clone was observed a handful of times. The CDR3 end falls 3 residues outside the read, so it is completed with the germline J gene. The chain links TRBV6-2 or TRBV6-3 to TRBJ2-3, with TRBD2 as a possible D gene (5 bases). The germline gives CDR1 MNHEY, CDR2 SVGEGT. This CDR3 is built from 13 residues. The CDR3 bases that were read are TGTGCCAGCACCCCAAGCGGTAATCAGCCG. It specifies CASTPSGNQP. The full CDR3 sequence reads CASTPSGNQPQYF.

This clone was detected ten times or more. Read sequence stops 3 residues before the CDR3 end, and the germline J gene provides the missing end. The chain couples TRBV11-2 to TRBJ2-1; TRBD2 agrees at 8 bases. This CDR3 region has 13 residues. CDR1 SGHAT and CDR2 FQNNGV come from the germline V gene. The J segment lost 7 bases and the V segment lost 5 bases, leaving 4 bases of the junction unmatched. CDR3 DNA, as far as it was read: TGTGCCAGCAGCCCCGGGACTAGGAATGAG. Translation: CASSPGTRNE. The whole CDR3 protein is CASSPGTRNEQFF.

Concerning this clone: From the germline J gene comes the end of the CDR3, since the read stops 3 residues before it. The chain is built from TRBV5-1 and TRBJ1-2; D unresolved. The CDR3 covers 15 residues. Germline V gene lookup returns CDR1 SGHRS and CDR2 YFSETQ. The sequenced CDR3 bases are TGCGCCAGCAGCTTGGAGGGTCCTAGCACAGATACC. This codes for CASSLEGPSTDT. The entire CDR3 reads CASSLEGPSTDTYTF.

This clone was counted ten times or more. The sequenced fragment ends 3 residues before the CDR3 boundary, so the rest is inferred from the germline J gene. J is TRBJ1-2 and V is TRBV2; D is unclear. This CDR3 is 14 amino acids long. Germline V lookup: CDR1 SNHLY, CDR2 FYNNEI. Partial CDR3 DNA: TGTGCCAGCAGTGATTACGGACTCCGCGCGGGC. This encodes CASSDYGLRAG. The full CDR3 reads CASSDYGLRAGYTF.

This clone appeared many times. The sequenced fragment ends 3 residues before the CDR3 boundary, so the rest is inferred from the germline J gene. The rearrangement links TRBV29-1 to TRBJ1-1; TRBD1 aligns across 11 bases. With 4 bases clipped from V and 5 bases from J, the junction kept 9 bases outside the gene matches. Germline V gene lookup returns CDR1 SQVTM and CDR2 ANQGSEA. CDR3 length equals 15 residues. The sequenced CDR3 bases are TGCAGCGTTGCCGGACAGGGGGCTTCGGGAACTGAA. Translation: CSVAGQGASGTE. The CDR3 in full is CSVAGQGASGTEAFF.

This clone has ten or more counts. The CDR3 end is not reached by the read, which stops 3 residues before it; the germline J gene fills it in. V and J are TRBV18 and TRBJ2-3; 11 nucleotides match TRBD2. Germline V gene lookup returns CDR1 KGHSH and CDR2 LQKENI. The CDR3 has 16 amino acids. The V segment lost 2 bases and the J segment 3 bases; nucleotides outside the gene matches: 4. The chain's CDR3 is CASSPDSSGGTDTQYF. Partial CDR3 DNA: TGTGCCAGCTCACCAGACTCTAGCGGGGGGACAGATACG.

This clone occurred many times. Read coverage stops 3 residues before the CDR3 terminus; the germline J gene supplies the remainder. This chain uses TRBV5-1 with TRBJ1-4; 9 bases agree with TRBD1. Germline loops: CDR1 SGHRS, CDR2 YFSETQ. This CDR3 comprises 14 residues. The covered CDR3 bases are TGCGCCAGCAGCTTGGACAGGGGGCCTGCCAAA. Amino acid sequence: CASSLDRGPAK. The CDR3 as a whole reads CASSLDRGPAKLFF.

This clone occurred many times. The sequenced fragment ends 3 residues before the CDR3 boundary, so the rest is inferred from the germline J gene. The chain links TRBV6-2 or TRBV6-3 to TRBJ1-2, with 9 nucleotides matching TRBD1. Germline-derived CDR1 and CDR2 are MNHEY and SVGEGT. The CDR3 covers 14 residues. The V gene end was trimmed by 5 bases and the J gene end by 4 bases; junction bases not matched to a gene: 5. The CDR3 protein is CASSPRDRVYGYTF. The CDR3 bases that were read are TGTGCCAGCAGTCCCCGGGACAGGGTCTATGGC.

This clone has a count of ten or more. The sequenced CDR3 bases are TGTGCCAGCAGCTTAGACGGAAGTCGGGACTATGGC. Residues: CASSLDGSRDYG. The entire CDR3 reads CASSLDGSRDYGYTF. The genes are TRBV7-9 and TRBJ1-2, with D hard to call. The read stops 3 residues short of the end of the CDR3; the missing end is completed from the germline J gene. Trimming removed 1 base from V and 3 bases from J, with 12 bases in between. Per the germline V gene, CDR1 is SEHNR and CDR2 is FQNEAQ (reference sequence). The CDR3 consists of 15 residues.

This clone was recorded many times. The covered CDR3 bases are TGTGCCAGCGCCACCGGGTCGTCAGATACG. It translates to CASATGSSDT. The CDR3 as a whole reads CASATGSSDTQYF. This rearrangement joins TRBV27 to TRBJ2-3, with D unresolved. The CDR3 is cut off 3 residues early in the read; its end comes from the germline J gene. V lost 8 bases and J 4 bases, leaving 13 bases between the germline ends. CDR1 and CDR2 from the germline V gene are MNHEY and SMNVEV (reference sequence). The CDR3 consists of 13 residues.

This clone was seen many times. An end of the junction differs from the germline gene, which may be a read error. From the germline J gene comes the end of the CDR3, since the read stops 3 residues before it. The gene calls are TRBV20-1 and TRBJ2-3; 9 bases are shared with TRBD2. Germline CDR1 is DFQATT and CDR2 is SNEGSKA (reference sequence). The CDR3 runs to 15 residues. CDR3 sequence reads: CSAPVAGAFPETQYF. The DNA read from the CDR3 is TGCAGCGCTCCGGTAGCGGGAGCCTTCCCAGAGACG.